This T cell receptor beta chain was captured by sequencing in a study of blood T cell repertoires in COVID-19. About the study: Samples of COVID-19 (acute and convalescent) were obtained from the United States, Italy and Spain. From T cells, B-cell-depleted T cells, or PBMCs came the material, which was cDNA or gDNA.

The authors' processing: Reference gene primer amplification yielded estimated nucleated cell counts. Assay: immunoSEQ multiplex PCR; the TCRdb copy retains only in-frame clones and omits some. Clone size and V and J calls were adopted from that table, with D and trimming inferred from the DNA. The data show under 200,000 clones, about 74% seen once. Germline V CDR1 and CDR2: SNHLY, FYNNEI. V was cut by 5 bases and J by 5 bases, with 15 bases left in between. The CDR3 runs to 15 residues. This receptor was obtained from a man between 60 and 75 years old with acute or convalescent COVID-19. The chain uses TRBV2 and TRBJ2-2; possible D gene TRBD2, 7 bases. The sample taken for sequencing was peripheral blood. DNA of the CDR3: TGTGCCAGCAGTTTTCAGGGAGGGGGGACCGGGGAGCTGTTTTTT. Protein sequence: CASSFQGGGTGELFF. Variable domain in full (rest from reference TRBV2 and TRBJ2-2): EPEVTQTPSHQVTQMGQEVILRCVPISNHLYFYWYRQILGQKVEFLVSFYNNEISEKSEIFDDQFSVERPDGSNFTLKIRSTKLEDSAMYFCASSFQGGGTGELFFGEGSRLTVL.